This T cell receptor beta chain was sequenced in a study of blood T cell repertoires in COVID-19. Clones were read by immunoSEQ multiplex PCR, and TCRdb kept only the in-frame ones, dropping some. The sample includes 200,000 to 250,000 clones, roughly 80% of them seen just once. This CDR3 has 13 residues. The V gene lost 5 bases and the J gene lost 4 bases, with 9 bases spanning the gap. CDR1 is MGHDK and CDR2 is SYGVNS in the germline V gene. Recovery among Cohort 3 donors was established by two negative PCRs, clearance, or symptom resolution. The chain links TRBV25-1 to TRBJ1-5; D is ambiguous. Sequenced: PBMCs or T cells enriched from blood (not recorded which). This clonotype was obtained from a man in his sixties who had recovered from COVID-19. CDR3 nucleotide sequence: TGTGCCAGCAGTATTGGACTGAATCAGCCCCAGCATTTT. Translating it yields CASSIGLNQPQHF.